This entry describes one T cell receptor (beta chain). The record originates from a study of cytomegalovirus exposure and HLA in healthy donors. This PCR relied on a set of 60 Vbeta primers and 13 Jbeta primers. Libraries were prepared by immunoSEQ multiplex PCR; TCRdb keeps only in-frame clonotypes and omits some of them. The sample holds more than 150,000 clones, 82% seen once. The V end lost 2 bases, the J end lost 13 bases, and 12 bases lay between the germline ends. Per germline, CDR1 GTSNPN and CDR2 SVGIG (reference sequence). This CDR3 comprises 11 residues. This sequence was found in a middle-aged man in good health and CMV-seronegative. The specimen sequenced was PBMCs. This sequence joins TRBV30 and TRBJ2-1; D may be TRBD2 (5 bases). The CDR3 spells CAWSSNREQFF. CDR3 coding DNA: TGTGCCTGGAGTTCGAACCGGGAACAGTTCTTC. The variable domain in full, completed from reference TRBV30 and TRBJ2-1, reads SQTIHQWPATLVQPVGSPLSLECTVEGTSNPNLYWYRQAAGRGLQLLFYSVGIGQISSEVPQNLSASRPQDRQFILSSKKLLLSDSGFYLCAWSSNREQFFGPGTRLTVL.